The sequence of this T cell receptor (beta chain) was determined in a study of T cell repertoires in cytomegalovirus infection. Study summary: Shared public TCR beta signatures pointed to both CMV infection and a matching HLA type.

As for this clonotype: Its antigen is not known.

One entry per CDR3 protein results from TCRdb running MiXCR on the reads. The sample carries fewer than 150,000 distinct CDR3 sequences, under 35% recorded once. V lost 6 bases and J lost 3, with 15 bases in between. Germline lookup yields CDR1 SGHAT and CDR2 FQNNGV. The length of the CDR3 is 15 residues. Sample: CD8+ T cells from cultured PBMCs, taken from culture after CMV antigen stimulation. The TCR sequence derives from a human donor in good health (CMV status not recorded). Some clones in this sample may be carry-over from other donors' samples. This chain uses TRBV11-2 with TRBJ2-4; a weak D match, TRBD1 (6 bases). The CDR3 loop is CASRKQGSVKNIQYF. The CDR3 DNA is TGTGCCAGCAGGAAACAGGGTTCGGTCAAAAACATTCAGTACTTC.